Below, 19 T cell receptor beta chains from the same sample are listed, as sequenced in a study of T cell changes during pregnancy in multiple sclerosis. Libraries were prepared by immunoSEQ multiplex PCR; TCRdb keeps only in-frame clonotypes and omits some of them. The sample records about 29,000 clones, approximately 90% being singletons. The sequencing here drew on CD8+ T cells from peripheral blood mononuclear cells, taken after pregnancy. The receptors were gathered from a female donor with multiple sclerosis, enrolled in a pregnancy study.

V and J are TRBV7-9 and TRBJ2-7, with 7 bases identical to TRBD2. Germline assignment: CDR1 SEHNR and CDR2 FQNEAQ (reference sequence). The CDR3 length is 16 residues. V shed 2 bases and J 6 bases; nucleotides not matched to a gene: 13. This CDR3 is CASSLTAEGGLGEQYF. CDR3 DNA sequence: TGTGCCAGCAGCTTAACCGCTGAGGGAGGGTTGGGCGAGCAGTACTTC.

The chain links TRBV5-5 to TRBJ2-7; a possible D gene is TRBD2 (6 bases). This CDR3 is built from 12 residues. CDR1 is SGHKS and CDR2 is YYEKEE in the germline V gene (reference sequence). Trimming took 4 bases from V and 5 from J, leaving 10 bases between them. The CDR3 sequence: CASSTGLDEQYF. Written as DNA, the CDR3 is TGTGCCAGCAGCACGGGACTCGACGAGCAGTACTTC.

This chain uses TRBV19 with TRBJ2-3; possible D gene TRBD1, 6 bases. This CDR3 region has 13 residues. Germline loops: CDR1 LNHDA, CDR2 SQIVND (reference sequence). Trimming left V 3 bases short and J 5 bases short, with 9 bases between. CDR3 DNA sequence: TGTGCCAGTAGTATCCTAGGGGGAGATACGCAGTATTTT. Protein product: CASSILGGDTQYF.

CDR3 DNA: TGTGCCAGAAGCTTGGCGGGCAGGGGGCTTCGGTGCACTGAAGCTTTCTTT. It yields the protein CARSLAGRGLRCTEAFF. This chain connects TRBV5-3 to TRBJ1-1; TRBD1 agrees at 8 bases. TRBV5-3 carries the ORF label, with uncertain function. V shed 0 bases, J shed 4 bases, and the junction held 11 bases outside the gene matches. The CDR3 totals 17 residues.

CDR3: CASSWGLVVEQFF. The CDR3 DNA sequence: TGTGCCAGCAGCTGGGGACTAGTGGTTGAGCAGTTCTTC. J is TRBJ2-1 and V is TRBV7-9; 8 bases agree with TRBD2. V lost 4 bases, J lost 9 bases, and 5 bases stayed unmatched. The CDR3 runs to 13 residues. Germline V lookup: CDR1 SEHNR, CDR2 FQNEAQ (reference sequence). The full variable domain, in which reference TRBV7-9 and TRBJ2-1 provide the parts outside the CDR3, is DTGVSQNPRHKITKRGQNVTFRCDPISEHNRLYWYRQTLGQGPEFLTYFQNEAQLEKSRLLSDRFSAERPKGSFSTLEIQRTEQGDSAMYLCASSWGLVVEQFFGPGTRLTVL.

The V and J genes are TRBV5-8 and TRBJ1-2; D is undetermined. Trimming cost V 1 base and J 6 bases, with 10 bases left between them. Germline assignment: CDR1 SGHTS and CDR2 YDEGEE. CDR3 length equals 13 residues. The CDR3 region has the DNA TGTGCCAGCAGCTTGATCCAGGCTGATGGCTACACCTTC. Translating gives CASSLIQADGYTF. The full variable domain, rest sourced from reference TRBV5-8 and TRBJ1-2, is EAGVTQSPTHLIKTRGQQATLRCSPISGHTSVYWYQQALGLGLQFLLWYDEGEERNRGNFPPRFSGRQFPNYSSELNVNALELEDSALYLCASSLIQADGYTFGSGTRLTVV.

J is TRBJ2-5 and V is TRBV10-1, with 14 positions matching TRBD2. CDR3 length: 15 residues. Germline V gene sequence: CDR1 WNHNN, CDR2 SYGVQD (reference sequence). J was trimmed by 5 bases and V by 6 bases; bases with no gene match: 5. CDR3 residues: CASSTTSGREETQYF. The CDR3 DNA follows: TGCGCCAGCAGCACGACTAGCGGGAGGGAGGAGACCCAGTACTTC.

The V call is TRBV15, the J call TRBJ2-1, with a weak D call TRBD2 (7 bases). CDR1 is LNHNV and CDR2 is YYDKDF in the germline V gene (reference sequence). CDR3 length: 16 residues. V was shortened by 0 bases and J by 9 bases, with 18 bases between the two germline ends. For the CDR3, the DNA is TGTGCCACCAGCAGAGATGGGGAGGGGGGGGCAGGTGAGCAGTTCTTC. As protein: CATSRDGEGGAGEQFF.

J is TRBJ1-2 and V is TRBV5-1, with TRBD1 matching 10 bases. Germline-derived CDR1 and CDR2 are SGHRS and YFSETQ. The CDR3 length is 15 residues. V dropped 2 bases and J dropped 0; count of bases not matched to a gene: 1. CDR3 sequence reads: CASSFDRGPNYGYTF. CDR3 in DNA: TGCGCCAGCAGCTTCGACAGGGGGCCTAACTATGGCTACACCTTC.

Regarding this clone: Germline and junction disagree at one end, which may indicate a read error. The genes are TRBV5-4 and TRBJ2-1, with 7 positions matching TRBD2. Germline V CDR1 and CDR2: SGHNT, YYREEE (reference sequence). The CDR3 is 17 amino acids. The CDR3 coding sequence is TGTGCCAGCAGCGGGGATACTAGCGCCAGCACCTACAATGATCAGTTCTTC. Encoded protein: CASSGDTSASTYNDQFF.

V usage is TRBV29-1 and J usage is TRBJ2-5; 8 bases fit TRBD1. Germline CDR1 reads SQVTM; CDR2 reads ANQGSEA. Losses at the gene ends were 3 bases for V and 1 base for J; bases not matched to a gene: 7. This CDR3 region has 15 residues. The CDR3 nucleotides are TGCAGCGTTGAGTACCCAGGGGGCCGCCAAGAGACCCAGTACTTC. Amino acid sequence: CSVEYPGGRQETQYF.

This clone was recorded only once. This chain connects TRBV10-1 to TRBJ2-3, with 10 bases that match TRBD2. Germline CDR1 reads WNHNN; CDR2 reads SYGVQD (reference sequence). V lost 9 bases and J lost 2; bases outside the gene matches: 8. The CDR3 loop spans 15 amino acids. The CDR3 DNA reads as TGCGCCAGATCTAGCGGGAGACTGGCCACAGATACGCAGTATTTT. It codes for CARSSGRLATDTQYF.

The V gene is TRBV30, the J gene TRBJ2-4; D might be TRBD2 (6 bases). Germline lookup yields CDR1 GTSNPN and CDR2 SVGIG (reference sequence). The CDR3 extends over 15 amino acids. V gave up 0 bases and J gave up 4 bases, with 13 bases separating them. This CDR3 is CAWSVWISGKNIQYF. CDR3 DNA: TGTGCCTGGAGTGTCTGGATTAGCGGTAAAAACATTCAGTACTTC.

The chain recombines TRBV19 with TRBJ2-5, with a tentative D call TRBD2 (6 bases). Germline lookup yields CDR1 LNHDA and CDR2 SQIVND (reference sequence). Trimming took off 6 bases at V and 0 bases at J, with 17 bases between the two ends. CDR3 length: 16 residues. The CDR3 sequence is CASSPRRGRYQETQYF. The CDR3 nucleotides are TGTGCCAGTAGCCCCCGGCGGGGTAGGTACCAAGAGACCCAGTACTTC.

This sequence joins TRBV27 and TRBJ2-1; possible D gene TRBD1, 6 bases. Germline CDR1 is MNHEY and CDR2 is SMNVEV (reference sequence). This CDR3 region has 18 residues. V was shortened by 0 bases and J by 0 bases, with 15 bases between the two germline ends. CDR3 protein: CASSLSTGQLFSYNEQFF. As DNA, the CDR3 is TGTGCCAGCAGTTTATCTACGGGACAACTTTTCTCCTACAATGAGCAGTTCTTC.

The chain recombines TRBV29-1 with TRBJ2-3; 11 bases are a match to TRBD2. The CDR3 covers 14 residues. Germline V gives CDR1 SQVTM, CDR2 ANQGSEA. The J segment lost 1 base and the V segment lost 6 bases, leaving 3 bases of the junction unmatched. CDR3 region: CSVQTSGGTDTQYF. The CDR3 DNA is TGCAGCGTCCAGACTAGCGGGGGCACAGATACGCAGTATTTT.

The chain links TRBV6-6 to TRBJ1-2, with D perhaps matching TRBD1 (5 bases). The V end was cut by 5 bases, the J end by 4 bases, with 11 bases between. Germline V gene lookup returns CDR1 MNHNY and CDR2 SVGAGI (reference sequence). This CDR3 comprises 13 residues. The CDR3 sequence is CASSGTSTYGYTF. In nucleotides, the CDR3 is TGTGCCAGCAGTGGGACTTCTACCTATGGCTACACCTTC.

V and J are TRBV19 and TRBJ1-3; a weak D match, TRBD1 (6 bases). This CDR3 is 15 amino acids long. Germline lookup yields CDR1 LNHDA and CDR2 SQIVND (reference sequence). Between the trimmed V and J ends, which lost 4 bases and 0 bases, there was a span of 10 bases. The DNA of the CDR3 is TGTGCCAGTAGTACCGGACAGCACTCTGGAAACACCATATATTTT. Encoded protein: CASSTGQHSGNTIYF.

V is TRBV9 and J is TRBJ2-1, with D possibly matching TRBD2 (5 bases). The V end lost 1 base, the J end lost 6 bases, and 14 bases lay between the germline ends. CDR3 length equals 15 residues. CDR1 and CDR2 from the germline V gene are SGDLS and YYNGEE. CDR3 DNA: TGTGCCAGCAGCGTATTAGAGGGAGCACTCAATGAGCAGTTCTTC. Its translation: CASSVLEGALNEQFF.